A single T cell receptor (beta chain) is shown here with its context. Its antigen is undetermined. CDR1 is SNHLY, CDR2 FYNNEI, per germline. The length of the CDR3 is 14 residues. The V and J ends lost 6 bases and 8 bases respectively, with 16 bases between them. Assay execution took place at the deep level. Sequencing used immunoSEQ multiplex PCR; TCRdb keeps in-frame clones, though not all of them. The table shows about 1 million clones, with about 80% occurring only once. This entry belongs to a study of shared clonotypes between healthy human individuals. Whole-study results and caveats: Depth of sequencing was expected to influence donor clonotype sharing. Naive subsets typically showed greater estimated richness than memory subsets.

Splitting of CD4+ cells produced CD45RA+ naive and CD45RA-negative memory subsets. This sequence originates from a man aged 18 to 29 in good health. The chain combines TRBV2 with TRBJ1-4, with D possibly TRBD1 on 6 matching bases. The specimen sequenced was memory CD4+ T cells sorted from blood. Stated subset: CD45RA-negative fraction. The CDR3 is CASRKQGGGEKLFF. In DNA, the CDR3 is TGTGCCAGCAGGAAACAGGGAGGTGGCGAAAAACTGTTTTTT.